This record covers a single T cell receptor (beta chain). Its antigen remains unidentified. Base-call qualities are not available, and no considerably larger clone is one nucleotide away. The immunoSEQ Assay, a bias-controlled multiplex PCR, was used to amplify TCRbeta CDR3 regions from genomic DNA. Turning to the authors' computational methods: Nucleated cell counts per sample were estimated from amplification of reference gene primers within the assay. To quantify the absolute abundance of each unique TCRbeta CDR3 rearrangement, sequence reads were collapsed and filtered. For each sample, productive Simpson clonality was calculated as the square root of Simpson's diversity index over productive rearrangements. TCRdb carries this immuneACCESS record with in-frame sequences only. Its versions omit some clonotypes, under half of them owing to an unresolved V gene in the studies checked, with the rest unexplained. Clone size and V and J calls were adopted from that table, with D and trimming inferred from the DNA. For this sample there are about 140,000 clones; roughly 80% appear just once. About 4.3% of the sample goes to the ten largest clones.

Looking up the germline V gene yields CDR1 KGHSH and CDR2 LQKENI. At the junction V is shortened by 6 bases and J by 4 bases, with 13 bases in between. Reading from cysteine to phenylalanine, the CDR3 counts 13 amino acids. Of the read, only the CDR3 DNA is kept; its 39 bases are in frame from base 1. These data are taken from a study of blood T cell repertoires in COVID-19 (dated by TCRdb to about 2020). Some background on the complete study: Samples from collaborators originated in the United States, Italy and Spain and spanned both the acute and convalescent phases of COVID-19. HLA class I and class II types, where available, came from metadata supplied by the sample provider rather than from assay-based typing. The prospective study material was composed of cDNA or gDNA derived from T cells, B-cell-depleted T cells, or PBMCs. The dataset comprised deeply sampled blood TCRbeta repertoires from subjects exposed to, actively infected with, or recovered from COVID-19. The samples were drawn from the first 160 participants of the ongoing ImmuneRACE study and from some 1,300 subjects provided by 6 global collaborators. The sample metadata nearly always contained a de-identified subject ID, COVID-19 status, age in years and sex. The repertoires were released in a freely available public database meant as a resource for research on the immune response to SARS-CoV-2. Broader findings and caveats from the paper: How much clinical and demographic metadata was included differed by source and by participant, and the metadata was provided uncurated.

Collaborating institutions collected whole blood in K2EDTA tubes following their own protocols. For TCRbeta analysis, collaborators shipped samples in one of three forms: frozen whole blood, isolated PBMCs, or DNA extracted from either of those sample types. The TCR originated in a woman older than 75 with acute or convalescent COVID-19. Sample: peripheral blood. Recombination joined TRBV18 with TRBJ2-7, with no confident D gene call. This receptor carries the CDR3 CASSGSLEYEQYF. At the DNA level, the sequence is TGTGCCAGCTCGGGCTCCTTAGAATACGAGCAGTACTTC.